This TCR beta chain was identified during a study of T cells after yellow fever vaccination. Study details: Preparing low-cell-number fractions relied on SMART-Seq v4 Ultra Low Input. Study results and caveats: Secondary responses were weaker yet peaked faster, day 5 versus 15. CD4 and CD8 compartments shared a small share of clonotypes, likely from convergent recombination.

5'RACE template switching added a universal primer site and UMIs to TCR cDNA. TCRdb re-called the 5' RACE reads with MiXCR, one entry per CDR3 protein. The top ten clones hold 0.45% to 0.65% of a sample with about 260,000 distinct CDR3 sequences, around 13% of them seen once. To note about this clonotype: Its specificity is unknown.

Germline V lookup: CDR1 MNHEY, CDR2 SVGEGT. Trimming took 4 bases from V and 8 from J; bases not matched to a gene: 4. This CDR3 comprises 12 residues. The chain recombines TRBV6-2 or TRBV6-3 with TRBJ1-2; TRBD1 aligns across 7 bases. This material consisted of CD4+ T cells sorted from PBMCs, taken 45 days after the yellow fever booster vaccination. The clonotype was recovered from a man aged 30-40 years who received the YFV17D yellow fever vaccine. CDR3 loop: CASSSQGIGYTF. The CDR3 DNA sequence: TGTGCCAGCAGTTCACAGGGGATCGGCTACACCTTC.